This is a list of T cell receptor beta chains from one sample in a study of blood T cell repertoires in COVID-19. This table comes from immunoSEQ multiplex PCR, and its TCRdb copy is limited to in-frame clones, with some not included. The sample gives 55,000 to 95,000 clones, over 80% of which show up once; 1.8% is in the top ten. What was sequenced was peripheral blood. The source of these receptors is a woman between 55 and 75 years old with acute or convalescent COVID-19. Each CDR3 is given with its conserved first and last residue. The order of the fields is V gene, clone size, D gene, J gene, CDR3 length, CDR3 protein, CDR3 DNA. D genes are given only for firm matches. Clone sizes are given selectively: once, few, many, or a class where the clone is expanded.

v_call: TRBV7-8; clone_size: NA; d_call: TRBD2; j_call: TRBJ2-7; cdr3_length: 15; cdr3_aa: CASSLAGREAYEQYF; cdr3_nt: TGTGCCAGCAGCTTAGCTGGACGGGAGGCGTACGAGCAGTACTTC
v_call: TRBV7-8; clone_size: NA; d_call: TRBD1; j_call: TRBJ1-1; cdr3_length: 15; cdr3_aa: CASNRGAGAYTEAFF; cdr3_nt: TGTGCCAGCAACAGGGGGGCAGGGGCCTACACTGAAGCTTTCTTT
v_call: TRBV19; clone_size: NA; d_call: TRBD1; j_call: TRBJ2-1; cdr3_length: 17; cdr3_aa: CASRRGGAGNTYNEQFF; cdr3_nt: TGTGCCAGCCGACGAGGGGGCGCCGGGAATACCTACAATGAGCAGTTCTTC
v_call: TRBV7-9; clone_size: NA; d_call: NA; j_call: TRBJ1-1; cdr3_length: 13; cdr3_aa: CASSFGGNTEAFF; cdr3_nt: TGTGCCAGCAGCTTCGGCGGGAACACTGAAGCTTTCTTT
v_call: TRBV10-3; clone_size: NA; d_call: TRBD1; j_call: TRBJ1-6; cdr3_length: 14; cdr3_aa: CAIGKTGMDSPLHF; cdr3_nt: TGTGCCATCGGAAAGACAGGGATGGATTCACCCCTCCACTTT
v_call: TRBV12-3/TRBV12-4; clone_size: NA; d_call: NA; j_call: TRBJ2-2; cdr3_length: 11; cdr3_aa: CASRATGELFF; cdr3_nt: TGTGCCAGCAGGGCCACCGGGGAGCTGTTTTTT
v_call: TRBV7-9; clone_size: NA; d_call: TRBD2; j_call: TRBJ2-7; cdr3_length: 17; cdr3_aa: CASSPGLAGGSSYEQYF; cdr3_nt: TGTGCCAGCAGCCCGGGACTAGCGGGGGGAAGCTCCTACGAGCAGTACTTC
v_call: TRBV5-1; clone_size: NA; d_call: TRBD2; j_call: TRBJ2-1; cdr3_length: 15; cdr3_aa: CASSLVSSGRNEQFF; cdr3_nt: TGCGCCAGCAGCTTGGTATCTAGCGGGAGGAATGAGCAGTTCTTC
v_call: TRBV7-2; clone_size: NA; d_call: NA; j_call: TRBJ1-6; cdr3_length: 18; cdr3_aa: CASSLYGVGGSYNSPLHF; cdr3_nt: TGTGCCAGCAGCTTATATGGGGTAGGGGGATCCTATAATTCACCCCTCCACTTT
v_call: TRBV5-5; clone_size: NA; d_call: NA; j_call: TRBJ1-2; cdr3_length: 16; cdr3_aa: CASSQGPDPTYYGYTF; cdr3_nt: TGTGCCAGCAGCCAGGGTCCAGACCCCACCTACTATGGCTACACCTTC
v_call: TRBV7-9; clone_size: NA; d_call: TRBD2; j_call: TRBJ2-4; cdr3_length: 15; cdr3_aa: CASSTLTSAKNIQYF; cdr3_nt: TGTGCCAGCAGCACCCTGACTAGCGCGAAAAACATTCAGTACTTC
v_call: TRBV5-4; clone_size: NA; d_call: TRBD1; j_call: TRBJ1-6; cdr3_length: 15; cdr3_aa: CASSSRDSYNSPLHF; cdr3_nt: TGTGCCAGCAGCTCCCGGGACAGTTATAATTCACCCCTCCACTTT
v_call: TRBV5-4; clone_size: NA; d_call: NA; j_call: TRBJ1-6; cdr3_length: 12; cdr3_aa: CASRLRGSPLHF; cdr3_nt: TGTGCCAGCAGGCTACGGGGTTCACCCCTCCACTTT
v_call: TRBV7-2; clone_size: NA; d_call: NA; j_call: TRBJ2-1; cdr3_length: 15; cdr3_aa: CASSLSGPAYNEQFF; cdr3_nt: TGTGCCAGCAGCTTATCAGGGCCGGCCTACAATGAGCAGTTCTTC
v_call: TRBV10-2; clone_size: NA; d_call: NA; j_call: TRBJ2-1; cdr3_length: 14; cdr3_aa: CASSRHGIYDEQFF; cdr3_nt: TGCGCCAGCAGTAGACACGGGATCTACGATGAGCAGTTCTTC
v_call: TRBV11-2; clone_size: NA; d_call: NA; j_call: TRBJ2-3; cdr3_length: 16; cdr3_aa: CASSLAAGSSTDTQYF; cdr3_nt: TGTGCCAGCAGCTTAGCGGCAGGTTCTAGCACAGATACGCAGTATTTT
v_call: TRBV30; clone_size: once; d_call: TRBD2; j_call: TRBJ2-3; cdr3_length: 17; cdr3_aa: CAWSVRLTSGGTDTQYF; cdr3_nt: TGTGCCTGGAGTGTTCGGTTGACTAGCGGGGGTACAGATACGCAGTATTTT
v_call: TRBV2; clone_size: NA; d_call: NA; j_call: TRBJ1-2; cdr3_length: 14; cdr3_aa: CASSEGPFNYGYTF; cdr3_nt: TGTGCCAGCAGTGAGGGCCCATTTAACTATGGCTACACCTTC
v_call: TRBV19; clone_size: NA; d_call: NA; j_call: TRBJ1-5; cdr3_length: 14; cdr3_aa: CASSIRGSNQPQHF; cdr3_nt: TGTGCCAGTAGTATAAGAGGGAGCAATCAGCCCCAGCATTTT
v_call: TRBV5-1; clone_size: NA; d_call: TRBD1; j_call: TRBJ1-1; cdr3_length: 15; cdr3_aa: CASSLGRGRSAEAFF; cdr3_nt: TGCGCCAGCAGCTTGGGCAGGGGGCGTAGCGCTGAAGCTTTCTTT
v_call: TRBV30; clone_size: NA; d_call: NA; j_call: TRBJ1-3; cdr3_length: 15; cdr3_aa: CAWTGQLVSGNTIYF; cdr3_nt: TGTGCCTGGACTGGACAGCTAGTCTCTGGAAACACCATATATTTT
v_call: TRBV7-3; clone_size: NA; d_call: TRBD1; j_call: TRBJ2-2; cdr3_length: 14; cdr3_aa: CASSRTGNTGELFF; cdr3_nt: TGTGCCAGCAGCCGGACAGGGAACACCGGGGAGCTGTTTTTT
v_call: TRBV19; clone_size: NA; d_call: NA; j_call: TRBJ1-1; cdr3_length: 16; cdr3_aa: CASSSQVRRGNTEAFF; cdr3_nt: TGTGCCAGTAGCTCACAGGTCCGTAGAGGGAACACTGAAGCTTTCTTT
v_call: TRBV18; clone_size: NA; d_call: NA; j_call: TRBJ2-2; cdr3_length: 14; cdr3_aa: CASSPYPGTGELFF; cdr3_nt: TGTGCCAGCTCACCATACCCGGGGACCGGGGAGCTGTTTTTT
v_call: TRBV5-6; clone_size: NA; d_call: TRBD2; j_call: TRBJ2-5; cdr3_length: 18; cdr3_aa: CASSLYGTSGRAAETQYF; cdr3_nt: TGTGCCAGCAGCTTGTACGGGACTAGCGGGAGGGCCGCGGAGACCCAGTACTTC
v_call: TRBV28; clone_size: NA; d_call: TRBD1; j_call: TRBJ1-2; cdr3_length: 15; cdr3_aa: CASCITGGGGYGYTF; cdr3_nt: TGTGCCAGCTGCATAACAGGGGGCGGTGGCTATGGCTACACCTTC
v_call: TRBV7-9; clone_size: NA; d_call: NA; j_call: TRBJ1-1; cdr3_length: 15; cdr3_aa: CASSLGSGGNTEAFF; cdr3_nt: TGTGCCAGCAGCTTAGGTAGCGGAGGGAACACTGAAGCTTTCTTT
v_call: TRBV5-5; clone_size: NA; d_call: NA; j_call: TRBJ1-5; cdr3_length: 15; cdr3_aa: CASSFGGQDNQPQHF; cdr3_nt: TGTGCCAGCAGCTTCGGGGGGCAAGACAATCAGCCCCAGCATTTT